Listed here is a single T cell receptor beta chain. The protocol was immunoSEQ multiplex PCR, while the TCRdb copy is restricted to in-frame clones and leaves out a portion. The sample has approximately 530,000 clones, around 96% seen once. The source of the sample is a study of shared clonotypes between healthy human individuals. The V gene's germline CDR1 is MDHEN and CDR2 SYDVKM. V was cut by 5 bases and J by 2 bases, with 11 bases left in between. CDR3 length: 14 amino acids. A split of CD4+ cells into CD45RA+ naive and CD45RA-negative memory subsets was performed. This receptor was identified in a woman aged 30 to 39 in good health. Sequenced sample: naive CD4+ T cells sorted from blood. Subset: CD45RA+ positively selected. V and J are TRBV28 and TRBJ2-3, with D possibly TRBD1 on 6 matching bases. CDR3 nucleotides: TGTGCCAGCAGTCCAGGGGCCTTCACAGATACGCAGTATTTT. Encoded protein: CASSPGAFTDTQYF. Complete variable domain (other parts from reference TRBV28 and TRBJ2-3): DVKVTQSSRYLVKRTGEKVFLECVQDMDHENMFWYRQDPGLGLRLIYFSYDVKMKEKGDIPEGYSVSREKKERFSLILESASTNQTSMYLCASSPGAFTDTQYFGPGTRLTVL.